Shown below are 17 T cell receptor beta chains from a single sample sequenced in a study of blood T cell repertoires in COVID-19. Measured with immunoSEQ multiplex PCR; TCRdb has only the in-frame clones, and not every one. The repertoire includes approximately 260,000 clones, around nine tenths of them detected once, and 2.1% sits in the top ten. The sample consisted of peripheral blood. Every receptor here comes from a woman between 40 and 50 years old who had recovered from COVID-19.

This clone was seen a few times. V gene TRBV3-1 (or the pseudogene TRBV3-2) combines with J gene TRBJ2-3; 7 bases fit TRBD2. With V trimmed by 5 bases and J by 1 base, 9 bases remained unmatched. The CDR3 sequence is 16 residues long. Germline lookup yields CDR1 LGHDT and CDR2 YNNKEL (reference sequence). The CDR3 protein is CASSWRRTSGTDTQYF. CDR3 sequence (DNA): TGTGCCAGCAGCTGGAGAAGAACTAGCGGCACAGATACGCAGTATTTT.

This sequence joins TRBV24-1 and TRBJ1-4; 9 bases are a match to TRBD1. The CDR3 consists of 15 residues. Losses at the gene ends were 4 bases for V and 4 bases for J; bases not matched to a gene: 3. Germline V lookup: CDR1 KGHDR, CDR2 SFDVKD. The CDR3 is CATSEATGGNEKLFF. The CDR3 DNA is TGTGCCACCAGTGAGGCGACAGGGGGTAATGAAAAACTGTTTTTT.

CDR3 sequence reads: CASSLYATQETQYF. CDR3 in DNA: TGTGCCAGCAGCTTGTACGCTACCCAAGAGACCCAGTACTTC. The rearrangement joins TRBV5-6 to TRBJ2-5, with D unresolved. Looked up from germline, CDR1 is SGHDT and CDR2 is YYEEEE. V dropped 1 base and J dropped 1 base, with 8 bases sitting between them. The CDR3 consists of 14 residues. The variable domain in full, completed from reference TRBV5-6 and TRBJ2-5, reads DAGVTQSPTHLIKTRGQQVTLRCSPKSGHDTVSWYQQALGQGPQFIFQYYEEEERQRGNFPDRFSGHQFPNYSSELNVNALLLGDSALYLCASSLYATQETQYFGPGTRLLVL.

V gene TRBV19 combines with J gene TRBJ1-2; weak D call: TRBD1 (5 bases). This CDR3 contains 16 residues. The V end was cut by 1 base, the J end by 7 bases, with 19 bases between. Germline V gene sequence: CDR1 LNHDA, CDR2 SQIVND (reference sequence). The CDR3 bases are TGTGCCAGTAGTATAGCGGTTGGCAGGGTTTGGCTTGGCTACACCTTC. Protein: CASSIAVGRVWLGYTF.

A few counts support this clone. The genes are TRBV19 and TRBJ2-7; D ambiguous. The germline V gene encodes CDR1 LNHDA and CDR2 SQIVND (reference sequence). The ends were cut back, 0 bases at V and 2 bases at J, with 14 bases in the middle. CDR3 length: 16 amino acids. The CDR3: CASSIEVSSATYEQYF. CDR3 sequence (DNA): TGTGCCAGTAGTATAGAGGTATCAAGCGCTACCTACGAGCAGTACTTC.

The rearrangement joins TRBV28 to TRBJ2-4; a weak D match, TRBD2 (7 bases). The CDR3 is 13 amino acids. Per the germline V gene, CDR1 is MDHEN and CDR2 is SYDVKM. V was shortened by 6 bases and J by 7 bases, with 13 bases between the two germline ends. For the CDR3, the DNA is TGTGCCAGCAGCGGGGGGCAAGTGAACATTCAGTACTTC. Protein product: CASSGGQVNIQYF.

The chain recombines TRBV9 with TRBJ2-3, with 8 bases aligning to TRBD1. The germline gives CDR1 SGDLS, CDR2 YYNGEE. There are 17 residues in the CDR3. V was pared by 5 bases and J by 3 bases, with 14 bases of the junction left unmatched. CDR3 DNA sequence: TGTGCCAGCAGTCGAAACCAGGACAGGGCATCGACAGATACGCAGTATTTT. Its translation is CASSRNQDRASTDTQYF.

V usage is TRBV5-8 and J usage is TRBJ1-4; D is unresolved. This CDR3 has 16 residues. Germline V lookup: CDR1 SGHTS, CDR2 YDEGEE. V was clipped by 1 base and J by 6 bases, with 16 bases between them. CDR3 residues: CASSLMIGRKDEKLFF. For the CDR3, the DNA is TGTGCCAGCAGCTTGATGATAGGGAGAAAGGATGAAAAACTGTTTTTT.

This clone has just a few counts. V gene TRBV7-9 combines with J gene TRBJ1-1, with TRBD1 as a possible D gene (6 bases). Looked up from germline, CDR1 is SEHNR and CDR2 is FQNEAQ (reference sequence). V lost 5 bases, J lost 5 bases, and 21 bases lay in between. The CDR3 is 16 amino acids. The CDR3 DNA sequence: TGTGCCAGCAGCCACGTGAAAACAGGGATTCTAACTGAAGCTTTCTTT. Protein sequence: CASSHVKTGILTEAFF.

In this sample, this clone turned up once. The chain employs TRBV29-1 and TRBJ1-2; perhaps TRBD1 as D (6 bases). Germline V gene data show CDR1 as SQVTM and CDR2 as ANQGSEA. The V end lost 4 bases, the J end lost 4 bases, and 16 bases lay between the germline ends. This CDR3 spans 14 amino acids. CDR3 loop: CSVGETGLSYGYTF. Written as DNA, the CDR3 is TGCAGCGTTGGAGAGACAGGCCTCTCCTATGGCTACACCTTC. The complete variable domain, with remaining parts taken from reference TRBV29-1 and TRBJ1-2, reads SAVISQKPSRDICQRGTSLTIQCQVDSQVTMMFWYRQQPGQSLTLIATANQGSEATYESGFVIDKFPISRPNLTFSTLTVSNMSPEDSSIYLCSVGETGLSYGYTFGSGTRLTVV.

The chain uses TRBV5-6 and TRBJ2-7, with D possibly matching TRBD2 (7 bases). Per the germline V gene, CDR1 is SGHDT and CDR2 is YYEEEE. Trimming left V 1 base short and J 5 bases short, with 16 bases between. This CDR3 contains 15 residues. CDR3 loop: CASSLTGGLTDEQYF. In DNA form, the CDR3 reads TGTGCCAGCAGCTTGACCGGGGGGCTGACAGACGAGCAGTACTTC.

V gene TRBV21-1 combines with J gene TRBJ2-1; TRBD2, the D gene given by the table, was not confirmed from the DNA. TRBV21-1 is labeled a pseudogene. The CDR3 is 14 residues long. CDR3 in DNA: TGTGCCAGCAGCACGAGGAGGGCCTACAATGAGCAGTTCTTC. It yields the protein CASSTRRAYNEQFF.

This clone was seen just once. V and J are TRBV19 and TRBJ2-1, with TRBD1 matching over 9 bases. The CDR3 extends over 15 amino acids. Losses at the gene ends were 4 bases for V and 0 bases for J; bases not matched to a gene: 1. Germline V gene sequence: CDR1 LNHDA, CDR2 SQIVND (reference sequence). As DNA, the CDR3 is TGTGCCAGTAGTAAGGACAGGGGCTCCTACAATGAGCAGTTCTTC. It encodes CASSKDRGSYNEQFF.

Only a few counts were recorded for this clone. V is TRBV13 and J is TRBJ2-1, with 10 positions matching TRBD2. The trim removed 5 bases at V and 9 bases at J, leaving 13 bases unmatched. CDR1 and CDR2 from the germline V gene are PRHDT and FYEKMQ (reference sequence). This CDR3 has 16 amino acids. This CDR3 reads CASSIPGLAGVTEQFF. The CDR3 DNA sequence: TGTGCCAGCAGCATCCCGGGGCTAGCGGGAGTTACTGAGCAGTTCTTC.

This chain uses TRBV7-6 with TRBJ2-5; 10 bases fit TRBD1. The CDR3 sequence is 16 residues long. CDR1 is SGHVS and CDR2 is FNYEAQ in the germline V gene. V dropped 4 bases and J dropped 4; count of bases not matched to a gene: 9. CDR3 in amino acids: CASSSGQGRGLETQYF. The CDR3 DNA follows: TGTGCCAGCAGCTCGGGACAGGGGCGGGGGCTAGAGACCCAGTACTTC.

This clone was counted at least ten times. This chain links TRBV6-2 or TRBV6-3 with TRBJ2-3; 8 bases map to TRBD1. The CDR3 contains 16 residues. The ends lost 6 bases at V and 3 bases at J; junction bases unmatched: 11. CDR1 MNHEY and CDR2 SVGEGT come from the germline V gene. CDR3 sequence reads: CASSPSITGGTDTQYF. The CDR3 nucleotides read TGTGCCAGCAGCCCTTCAATAACAGGGGGAACAGATACGCAGTATTTT.

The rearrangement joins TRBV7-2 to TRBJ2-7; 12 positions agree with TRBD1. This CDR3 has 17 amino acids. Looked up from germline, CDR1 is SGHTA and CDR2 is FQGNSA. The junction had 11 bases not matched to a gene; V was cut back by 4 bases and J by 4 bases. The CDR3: CASSSRGTGGASYEQYF. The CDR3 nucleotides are TGTGCCAGCAGCTCCCGAGGGACAGGGGGCGCCTCTTACGAGCAGTACTTC.